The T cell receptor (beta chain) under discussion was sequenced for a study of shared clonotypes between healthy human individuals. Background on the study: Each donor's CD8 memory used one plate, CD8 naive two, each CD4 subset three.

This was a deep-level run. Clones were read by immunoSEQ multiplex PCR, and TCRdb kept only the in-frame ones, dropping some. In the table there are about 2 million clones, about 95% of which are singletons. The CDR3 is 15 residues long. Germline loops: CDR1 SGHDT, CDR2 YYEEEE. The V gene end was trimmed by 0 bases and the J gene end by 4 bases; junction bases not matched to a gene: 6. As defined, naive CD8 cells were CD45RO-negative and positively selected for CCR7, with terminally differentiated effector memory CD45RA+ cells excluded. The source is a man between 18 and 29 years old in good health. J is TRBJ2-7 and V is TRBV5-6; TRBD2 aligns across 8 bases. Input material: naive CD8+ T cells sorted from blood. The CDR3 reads CASSLALASGYEQYF. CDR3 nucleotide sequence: TGTGCCAGCAGCTTGGCCCTGGCTAGCGGGTACGAGCAGTACTTC.